The 11 T cell receptor beta chains in this list originate from one sample, sequenced in a study of identical twins' blood T cells. Using its own MiXCR run on the 5' RACE reads, TCRdb lists one record per CDR3 protein. The data hold around 380,000 distinct CDR3 sequences, with roughly 31% observed a single time. The sample taken for sequencing was PBMCs. The receptors were gathered from a woman between 18 and 49 years old in good health.

The J gene is TRBJ2-7, the V gene TRBV19; no clear D gene. The germline V gene has CDR1 LNHDA and CDR2 SQIVND (reference sequence). V gave up 5 bases and J gave up 5 bases, with 13 bases separating them. The CDR3 covers 13 residues. In DNA, the CDR3 is TGTGCCAGTAGTCTTCGAGGCGGTCACGAGCAGTACTTC. Translated: CASSLRGGHEQYF.

The chain combines TRBV12-5 with TRBJ2-1, with a weak D call TRBD1 (6 bases). V was shortened by 6 bases and J by 2 bases, with 32 bases between the two germline ends. The CDR3 consists of 21 residues. Per the germline V gene, CDR1 is LGHNT and CDR2 is FRNRAP. The CDR3 nucleotides read TGTGCTAGTGGCCAAATCCATGATTGGGGACACGTCGCCAGGACCTACAATGAGCAGTTCTTC. Translated: CASGQIHDWGHVARTYNEQFF.

This clonotype was recorded only once. The CDR3, as DNA: TGTGCCAGCAGCCAAGGAGGGTCCCGCGCAGATACGCAGTATTTT. Residues: CASSQGGSRADTQYF. The genes are TRBV3-1 and TRBJ2-3, with TRBD2 as a possible D gene (5 bases). Deletions cut 1 base from V and 4 bases from J, with 12 bases between. Germline values: CDR1 LGHDT, CDR2 YNNKEL (reference sequence). The CDR3 is 15 residues long.

This clonotype was found a few times. The chain joins TRBV7-9 to TRBJ1-1; D is unresolved. Trimming removed 5 bases at V and 4 bases at J, with 14 bases between. The CDR3 is 14 amino acids. Germline V gives CDR1 SEHNR, CDR2 FQNEAQ (reference sequence). CDR3 protein: CASSPVEGVTEAFF. The CDR3 bases are TGTGCCAGCAGCCCCGTTGAGGGTGTCACTGAAGCTTTCTTT.

Remarks on this clonotype: The junction shows a germline mismatch at one end, possibly a read error. The chain uses TRBV12-3 or TRBV12-4 and TRBJ1-5; 7 bases match TRBD1. The CDR3 runs to 16 residues. Here the CDR3 reads CASSPQGVHGNQPHHF. As DNA, the CDR3 is TGTGCCAGCAGTCCTCAGGGGGTACACGGCAATCAGCCCCATCATTTT.

CDR3 bases: TGTGCCAGCAGAAGGACAGCTGATCAGCCCCAGCATTTT. Encoded protein: CASRRTADQPQHF. J is TRBJ1-5 and V is TRBV6-1, with D perhaps TRBD1 (6 bases). The CDR3 has 13 residues. Germline V gene sequence: CDR1 MNHNS, CDR2 SASEGT. The V and J ends lost 6 bases and 5 bases respectively, with 11 bases between them.

This chain joins TRBV7-9 and TRBJ2-3, with TRBD2 identical over 9 bases. Per germline, CDR1 SEHNR and CDR2 FQNEAQ (reference sequence). The CDR3 contains 16 residues. With 5 bases clipped from V and 0 bases from J, the junction kept 6 bases outside the gene matches. In nucleotides, the CDR3 is TGTGCCAGCAGCCCCATGACTAGCGGTAGCACAGATACGCAGTATTTT. Translation gives CASSPMTSGSTDTQYF. The complete variable domain, with remaining parts taken from reference TRBV7-9 and TRBJ2-3, reads DTGVSQNPRHKITKRGQNVTFRCDPISEHNRLYWYRQTLGQGPEFLTYFQNEAQLEKSRLLSDRFSAERPKGSFSTLEIQRTEQGDSAMYLCASSPMTSGSTDTQYFGPGTRLTVL.

In its sample, this clonotype was seen a few times. The chain recombines TRBV11-2 with TRBJ1-1; D is perhaps TRBD1 (5 bases). This CDR3 is built from 17 residues. Germline V lookup: CDR1 SGHAT, CDR2 FQNNGV. V shed 3 bases and J shed 0 bases, with 17 bases lying between them. CDR3 protein: CASSFVGTEDMNTEAFF. In DNA form, the CDR3 reads TGTGCCAGCAGCTTCGTAGGGACGGAAGATATGAACACTGAAGCTTTCTTT.

This clonotype has just a few counts. CDR3 residues: CASSSPRGQGYTDTQYF. The CDR3 DNA reads as TGTGCCAGCAGTTCCCCTCGGGGACAGGGGTACACAGATACGCAGTATTTT. The genes are TRBV28 and TRBJ2-3, with 10 positions matching TRBD1. Germline assignment: CDR1 MDHEN and CDR2 SYDVKM. With V trimmed by 4 bases and J by 2 bases, 9 bases remained unmatched. The CDR3 loop spans 17 amino acids. Filled out from reference TRBV28 and TRBJ2-3, the complete variable domain reads DVKVTQSSRYLVKRTGEKVFLECVQDMDHENMFWYRQDPGLGLRLIYFSYDVKMKEKGDIPEGYSVSREKKERFSLILESASTNQTSMYLCASSSPRGQGYTDTQYFGPGTRLTVL.

In its sample, this clonotype was seen a few times. This sequence joins TRBV5-4 and TRBJ1-2; D is unclear. The CDR3 is 13 amino acids. Germline CDR1 is SGHNT and CDR2 is YYREEE (reference sequence). Trimming took off 0 bases at V and 8 bases at J, with 11 bases between the two ends. Here the CDR3 reads CASSLEAKGGYTF. For the CDR3, the DNA is TGTGCCAGCAGCTTGGAGGCCAAAGGAGGCTACACCTTC.

A note on this clonotype: Germline is not matched at one junction end, which may reflect a read error. V and J are TRBV6-5 and TRBJ1-2; D gene ambiguous. The CDR3 sequence is 11 residues long. Looked up from germline, CDR1 is MNHEY and CDR2 is SVGAGI. The CDR3 reads CASRGIEASHF. The CDR3 bases are TGTGCCAGCAGGGGCATCGAGGCTAGCCACTTC.